The rows below give T cell receptor beta chains drawn from one sample of a study of human T cells and chemical hapten exposure. TCRdb re-called the RACE reads through MiXCR, storing one row per CDR3 protein. The sample includes about 40,000 distinct CDR3 sequences, around 3% of them seen just once. The sequencing used whole blood, collected in connection with sensitization to the hapten diphenylcyclopropenone (DPC). These receptors were collected from a man aged 40-50 years with alopecia areata. Some clones in this sample may be carry-over from other donors' samples. CDR3s include the opening cysteine and the closing phenylalanine or tryptophan. A D gene is named only where the DNA matches it firmly. Clone size is stated in some rows and not others, as once, few, many or a class when expanded.

J gene: TRBJ2-7
clone size: many
D gene: TRBD1
V gene: TRBV6-5
CDR3 protein: CASSYGTGNPTYEQYF
CDR3 DNA: TGTGCCAGCAGTTACGGGACAGGGAATCCGACCTACGAGCAGTACTTC

J gene: TRBJ2-5
clone size: many
D gene: TRBD2
V gene: TRBV20-1
CDR3 protein: CSARVRGLAGKATQETQYF
CDR3 DNA: TGCAGTGCTAGAGTGAGGGGACTAGCGGGAAAGGCGACACAAGAGACCCAGTACTTC

J gene: TRBJ2-1
clone size: many
D gene: NA
V gene: TRBV7-8
CDR3 protein: CASSPFRAARDEQFF
CDR3 DNA: TGTGCCAGCAGCCCGTTTAGGGCGGCCCGGGATGAGCAGTTCTTC

J gene: TRBJ2-6
clone size: NA
D gene: NA
V gene: TRBV19
CDR3 protein: CASSMGFSGANVLTF
CDR3 DNA: TGTGCCAGTAGTATGGGTTTCTCTGGGGCCAACGTCCTGACTTTC

J gene: TRBJ2-3
clone size: many
D gene: NA
V gene: TRBV19
CDR3 protein: CASSYRGLHGTDTQYF
CDR3 DNA: TGTGCCAGTAGTTATCGGGGGCTCCACGGTACAGATACGCAGTATTTT

J gene: TRBJ2-5
clone size: NA
D gene: NA
V gene: TRBV4-3
CDR3 protein: CASSEDPAGRETQYF
CDR3 DNA: TGCGCCAGCAGCGAAGATCCCGCAGGGAGAGAGACCCAGTACTTC

J gene: TRBJ1-6
clone size: many
D gene: NA
V gene: TRBV18
CDR3 protein: CASSPHGLQALRSYNSPLHF
CDR3 DNA: TGTGCCAGCTCACCACACGGTTTACAGGCCCTCCGCTCCTATAATTCACCCCTCCACTTT

J gene: TRBJ2-3
clone size: many
D gene: NA
V gene: TRBV4-3
CDR3 protein: CASSQGPGLSSTDTQYF
CDR3 DNA: TGCGCCAGCAGCCAAGGGCCGGGACTTTCAAGCACAGATACGCAGTATTTT

J gene: TRBJ2-7
clone size: many
D gene: TRBD1
V gene: TRBV28
CDR3 protein: CASTQTGGKDYEQYF
CDR3 DNA: TGTGCCAGCACCCAGACAGGGGGAAAAGACTACGAGCAGTACTTC

J gene: TRBJ2-5
clone size: many
D gene: NA
V gene: TRBV6-5
CDR3 protein: CASSYNVWIQETQYF
CDR3 DNA: TGTGCCAGCAGTTACAACGTCTGGATTCAAGAGACCCAGTACTTC

J gene: TRBJ1-1
clone size: many
D gene: NA
V gene: TRBV7-9
CDR3 protein: CASSSKLNTEAFF
CDR3 DNA: TGTGCCAGCAGCTCCAAGCTGAACACTGAAGCTTTCTTT

J gene: TRBJ1-2
clone size: few
D gene: NA
V gene: TRBV19
CDR3 protein: CASNGQGYGYTF
CDR3 DNA: TGTGCCAGTAATGGCCAAGGGTATGGCTACACCTTC

J gene: TRBJ2-3
clone size: many
D gene: TRBD2
V gene: TRBV12-3/TRBV12-4
CDR3 protein: CASSLMGGSTDTQYF
CDR3 DNA: TGTGCCAGCAGTTTAATGGGAGGGAGCACAGATACGCAGTATTTT

J gene: TRBJ1-1
clone size: many
D gene: NA
V gene: TRBV6-2/TRBV6-3
CDR3 protein: CASHWGGGTEAFF
CDR3 DNA: TGTGCCAGCCACTGGGGCGGGGGCACTGAAGCTTTCTTT

J gene: TRBJ2-7
clone size: many
D gene: NA
V gene: TRBV6-5
CDR3 protein: CASSYSGVSYEQYF
CDR3 DNA: TGTGCCAGCAGTTACTCGGGGGTTTCGTACGAGCAGTACTTC

J gene: TRBJ1-4
clone size: many
D gene: NA
V gene: TRBV5-1
CDR3 protein: CASSLGGARDEKLFF
CDR3 DNA: TGCGCCAGCAGCTTGGGGGGGGCGCGAGACGAAAAACTGTTTTTT

J gene: TRBJ2-7
clone size: many
D gene: NA
V gene: TRBV18
CDR3 protein: CASSPVSRNSYEQYF
CDR3 DNA: TGTGCCAGCTCACCAGTGAGTCGCAACTCCTACGAGCAGTACTTC

J gene: TRBJ2-3
clone size: many
D gene: NA
V gene: TRBV7-8
CDR3 protein: CASSWGGLPHTTDTQYF
CDR3 DNA: TGTGCCAGCAGCTGGGGGGGGCTACCTCATACCACAGATACGCAGTATTTT

J gene: TRBJ2-3
clone size: many
D gene: NA
V gene: TRBV3-1
CDR3 protein: CASSQGGIAIASTDTQYF
CDR3 DNA: TGTGCCAGCAGCCAAGGGGGAATAGCGATCGCTAGCACAGATACGCAGTATTTT

J gene: TRBJ2-1
clone size: many
D gene: NA
V gene: TRBV7-9
CDR3 protein: CASSLGVHGLSASSYNEQFF
CDR3 DNA: TGTGCCAGCAGCTTAGGCGTTCACGGGCTAAGCGCCAGCTCCTACAATGAGCAGTTCTTC

J gene: TRBJ2-1
clone size: many
D gene: NA
V gene: TRBV2
CDR3 protein: CASSGGRGNEQFF
CDR3 DNA: TGTGCCAGCAGTGGGGGAAGGGGCAATGAGCAGTTCTTC

J gene: TRBJ2-7
clone size: many
D gene: TRBD1
V gene: TRBV25-1
CDR3 protein: CASSAVGQGEQYF
CDR3 DNA: TGTGCCAGCAGTGCCGTGGGACAGGGCGAGCAGTACTTC

J gene: TRBJ2-7
clone size: many
D gene: TRBD2
V gene: TRBV6-5
CDR3 protein: CATNSGSYEQYF
CDR3 DNA: TGTGCCACCAATAGCGGGAGTTACGAGCAGTACTTC

J gene: TRBJ2-3
clone size: many
D gene: NA
V gene: TRBV11-2
CDR3 protein: CASSLTADRPDSWQYF
CDR3 DNA: TGTGCCAGCAGCTTAACGGCGGACCGACCTGACAGCTGGCAGTATTTT

J gene: TRBJ1-4
clone size: many
D gene: NA
V gene: TRBV20-1
CDR3 protein: CSARPAGLINEKLFF
CDR3 DNA: TGCAGTGCTAGACCTGCGGGGTTGATTAATGAAAAACTGTTTTTT

J gene: TRBJ2-6
clone size: many
D gene: TRBD1
V gene: TRBV6-6
CDR3 protein: CASSLDRAGANVLTF
CDR3 DNA: TGTGCCAGCAGTCTAGACAGGGCTGGGGCCAACGTCCTGACTTTC

J gene: TRBJ2-1
clone size: few
D gene: NA
V gene: TRBV20-1
CDR3 protein: CSALGDRYNEQFF
CDR3 DNA: TGCAGTGCATTAGGTGATCGCTACAATGAGCAGTTCTTC

J gene: TRBJ2-3
clone size: many
D gene: NA
V gene: TRBV4-3
CDR3 protein: CASSQDPSTSTDTQYF
CDR3 DNA: TGCGCCAGCAGCCAAGATCCTAGCACTAGCACAGATACGCAGTATTTT

J gene: TRBJ2-5
clone size: many
D gene: NA
V gene: TRBV12-3/TRBV12-4
CDR3 protein: CASSFGGGTQYF
CDR3 DNA: TGTGCCAGCAGTTTCGGCGGAGGGACCCAGTACTTC

J gene: TRBJ2-1
clone size: many
D gene: NA
V gene: TRBV6-6
CDR3 protein: CASSYGGTRGNNEQFF
CDR3 DNA: TGTGCCAGCAGTTACGGGGGGACGAGGGGCAACAATGAGCAGTTCTTC

J gene: TRBJ2-2
clone size: many
D gene: TRBD1
V gene: TRBV2
CDR3 protein: CASSRGQPGELFF
CDR3 DNA: TGTGCCAGCAGCAGGGGACAGCCCGGGGAGCTGTTTTTT

J gene: TRBJ1-5
clone size: many
D gene: TRBD1
V gene: TRBV6-1
CDR3 protein: CASSEADRGRLADQPQHF
CDR3 DNA: TGTGCCAGCAGTGAAGCGGACAGGGGGCGCCTGGCGGATCAGCCCCAGCATTTT

J gene: TRBJ2-3
clone size: many
D gene: NA
V gene: TRBV28
CDR3 protein: CASSLPAQDTVWGTDTQYF
CDR3 DNA: TGTGCCAGCAGTTTACCCGCCCAGGACACGGTTTGGGGCACAGATACGCAGTATTTT

J gene: TRBJ2-4
clone size: many
D gene: TRBD1
V gene: TRBV3-1
CDR3 protein: CASSQEGTGVRDIQYF
CDR3 DNA: TGTGCCAGCAGCCAGGAAGGGACAGGGGTTAGGGACATTCAGTACTTC

J gene: TRBJ2-3
clone size: many
D gene: TRBD1
V gene: TRBV14
CDR3 protein: CASSRDRGKTDTQYF
CDR3 DNA: TGTGCCAGCAGCCGTGACAGGGGGAAGACAGATACGCAGTATTTT

J gene: TRBJ2-7
clone size: few
D gene: NA
V gene: TRBV14
CDR3 protein: CASSHPQSREQYF
CDR3 DNA: TGTGCCAGCAGCCATCCTCAAAGCCGCGAGCAGTACTTC

J gene: TRBJ2-7
clone size: many
D gene: TRBD2
V gene: TRBV28
CDR3 protein: CASSPGLAAEQYF
CDR3 DNA: TGTGCCAGCAGCCCTGGACTAGCGGCCGAGCAGTACTTC